The 9 T cell receptor beta chains reported below all come from one sample, sequenced in a study of T cells in Graves' hyperthyroidism and ophthalmopathy (dated by TCRdb to between 2018 and 2021). The library was generated by multiplex PCR. This sample was sequenced with an Illumina HiSeq 2000. The TCR beta CDR3 regions were amplified from RNA transcripts. The TCR CDR3 was subjected to a first round of RT-PCR using the HTBI primer set and the Qiagen OneStep RT-PCR kit. TCRdb handled the public reads itself, with Q25 trimming in fastp and clone calling in MiXCR, and kept productive beta chains. Rows matching on CDR3 protein sequence are summarized as one entry with the most common DNA and genes. Here the sample has over 250,000 distinct CDR3 sequences; about 25% occur a single time. About a quarter of the sample lies in the top ten. Specimen: blood. Receptors originate from a man aged 35 to 55 with Graves' hyperthyroidism that later progressed to Graves' ophthalmopathy.

This clonotype is a singleton in its sample. J is TRBJ1-3 and V is TRBV6-2 or TRBV6-3; D is unresolved. V was trimmed by 2 bases and J by 0 bases, leaving 14 bases between them. The CDR3 length is 17 residues. The germline CDR1 and CDR2 sequences are MNHEY and SVGEGT. The CDR3 region is CASSYKPILSSGNTIYF. DNA for the CDR3: TGTGCCAGCAGTTACAAACCTATTCTCAGCTCTGGAAACACCATATATTTT.

Here the CDR3 reads CASSATGPNTEAFF. CDR3 bases: TGTGCCAGCTCAGCCACAGGACCCAACACTGAAGCTTTCTTT. V and J are TRBV18 and TRBJ1-1, with D perhaps matching TRBD1 (5 bases). CDR1 is KGHSH, CDR2 LQKENI, per germline. This CDR3 has 14 amino acids. V lost 5 bases and J 2 bases, leaving 12 bases between the germline ends.

This clonotype has a count of ten or more. The rearrangement uses TRBV9 and TRBJ2-7; TRBD2 aligns across 7 bases. Germline CDR1 and CDR2: SGDLS and YYNGEE. J was trimmed by 7 bases and V by 3 bases; bases with no gene match: 10. There are 14 residues in the CDR3. The CDR3 loop is CASSESKRDREQYF. DNA of the CDR3: TGTGCCAGCAGCGAGTCGAAGCGGGATAGAGAGCAGTACTTC. The complete variable domain, with remaining parts taken from reference TRBV9 and TRBJ2-7, reads DSGVTQTPKHLITATGQRVTLRCSPRSGDLSVYWYQQSLDQGLQFLIQYYNGEERAKGNILERFSAQQFPDLHSELNLSSLELGDSALYFCASSESKRDREQYFGPGTRLTVT.

This clonotype was counted at least ten times. The rearrangement uses TRBV29-1 and TRBJ2-7; 10 positions match TRBD2. CDR3 length: 14 amino acids. From germline, CDR1 is SQVTM and CDR2 ANQGSEA. V shed 4 bases, J shed 5 bases, and the junction held 8 bases outside the gene matches. In nucleotides, the CDR3 is TGCAGCGTTGGTCTAGCGGGAGTTCAGAACGAGCAGTACTTC. Its protein product is CSVGLAGVQNEQYF.

This clonotype was seen many times. The chain couples TRBV7-3 to TRBJ2-5; D perhaps matches TRBD2 (6 bases). The V end lost 4 bases, the J end lost 5 bases, and 11 bases lay between the germline ends. Germline V gives CDR1 SGHTA, CDR2 FQGTGA. The CDR3 covers 13 residues. CDR3 sequence reads: CASSSMSGETQYF. The CDR3 nucleotides read TGTGCCAGCAGCTCCATGAGCGGGGAGACCCAGTACTTC.

In this sample, this clonotype turned up many times. This chain links TRBV5-1 with TRBJ2-2; D is unresolved. CDR1 SGHRS and CDR2 YFSETQ come from the germline V gene. V lost 3 bases and J lost 10, with 19 bases in between. The CDR3 consists of 15 residues. The CDR3 loop reads CASSWVRETRSELFF. The CDR3 DNA sequence: TGCGCCAGCAGCTGGGTGCGAGAGACCAGGTCGGAGCTGTTTTTT.

The rearrangement joins TRBV19 to TRBJ2-2; perhaps D is TRBD1 or TRBD2 (5 bases each). The germline gives CDR1 LNHDA, CDR2 SQIVND (reference sequence). The CDR3 runs to 15 residues. V lost 4 bases, J lost 4 bases, and 13 bases lay in between. The CDR3: CASSRSVGGTGELFF. The CDR3 DNA reads TGTGCCAGTAGTAGGTCCGTTGGGGGCACCGGGGAGCTGTTTTTT.

This clonotype was seen many times. The chain links TRBV6-1 to TRBJ2-3, with D perhaps matching TRBD1 or TRBD2 (5 bases each). In germline, CDR1 is MNHNS, CDR2 SASEGT. This CDR3 comprises 17 residues. V dropped 2 bases and J dropped 2 bases, with 17 bases sitting between them. CDR3 protein: CASSEWQGSGYTDTQYF. CDR3 nucleotides: TGTGCCAGCAGTGAATGGCAGGGAAGCGGCTACACAGATACGCAGTATTTT.

On this clonotype: The junction departs from germline at one end; a sequencing error may be responsible. The chain links TRBV5-1 to TRBJ1-1; perhaps TRBD1 as D (6 bases). The CDR3 runs to 13 residues. CDR1 is SGHRS and CDR2 is YFSETQ in the germline V gene. CDR3 DNA: TGCGCCGGCAGCTTGGGGGGGCACACTGAAGCTTTCTTT. This gives the protein CAGSLGGHTEAFF.